The 13 T cell receptor beta chains presented below share a single source sample, sequenced in a study of cytomegalovirus exposure and HLA in healthy donors. The table came from immunoSEQ multiplex PCR; TCRdb's copy has only in-frame clones and leaves some out. The data hold about 160,000 clones, with 70% to 90% observed a single time. What was sequenced was PBMCs. The receptors stem from a man aged 25-45 years in good health and CMV-seropositive.

V is TRBV4-3 and J is TRBJ1-3; TRBD1 is a possible D gene (5 bases). V was pared by 3 bases and J by 3 bases, with 15 bases between. Germline V CDR1 and CDR2: LGHNA, YSLEER. This CDR3 comprises 16 residues. CDR3 amino acids: CASSHRWGSGGNTIYF. The CDR3 DNA reads TGCGCCAGCAGCCACCGCTGGGGCTCCGGTGGAAACACCATATATTTT.

The chain carries TRBV4-2 and TRBJ1-2; D is perhaps TRBD1 (5 bases). The CDR3 runs to 15 residues. CDR1 and CDR2 (germline): LGHNA, YNFKEQ. V lost 3 bases and J lost 4, with 15 bases in between. The CDR3 reads CASSQDTGGLYGYTF. The CDR3 DNA reads as TGTGCCAGCAGCCAGGACACGGGCGGCCTCTATGGCTACACCTTC.

The rearrangement uses TRBV4-1 and TRBJ2-3, with D perhaps TRBD2 (5 bases). There are 16 residues in the CDR3. V shed 0 bases and J shed 0 bases, with 10 bases lying between them. Germline V gives CDR1 MGHRA, CDR2 YSYEKL. CDR3 loop: CASSQEASLSTDTQYF. In DNA form, the CDR3 reads TGCGCCAGCAGCCAAGAGGCTAGCCTTAGCACAGATACGCAGTATTTT.

The rearrangement uses TRBV6-5 and TRBJ1-2; no clear D gene. The CDR3 is 14 amino acids. The V gene's germline CDR1 is MNHEY and CDR2 SVGAGI. The ends were cut back, 0 bases at V and 4 bases at J, with 9 bases in the middle. CDR3 nucleotide sequence: TGTGCCAGCAGTTACTCGGGAGCAGGCTATGGCTACACCTTC. Translation gives CASSYSGAGYGYTF.

In the case of this clone: The identical CDR3 is also encoded by other nucleotide sequences in the sample. J is TRBJ2-7 and V is TRBV2; D unresolved. V was pared by 5 bases and J by 0 bases, with 2 bases between. CDR3 length equals 11 residues. Germline CDR1 reads SNHLY; CDR2 reads FYNNEI. CDR3 nucleotides: TGTGCCAGCAGTTACTCCTACGAGCAGTACTTC. Translation gives CASSYSYEQYF.

The J gene is TRBJ2-7, the V gene TRBV9, with D possibly being TRBD1 (6 bases). The germline gives CDR1 SGDLS, CDR2 YYNGEE. This CDR3 is built from 13 residues. V gave up 2 bases and J gave up 1 base, with 7 bases separating them. The CDR3 loop reads CASSVDSSYEQYF. Here the CDR3 DNA reads TGTGCCAGCAGCGTGGACAGTTCCTACGAGCAGTACTTC.

This clone was seen only a few times. The chain combines TRBV7-9 with TRBJ1-2; possibly TRBD1 for D (5 bases). The CDR3 runs to 14 residues. The germline V gene has CDR1 SEHNR and CDR2 FQNEAQ (reference sequence). Deletions cut 5 bases from V and 4 bases from J, with 14 bases between. The CDR3 loop reads CASSPPQEIYGYTF. The CDR3 nucleotides are TGTGCCAGCAGCCCGCCACAGGAGATCTATGGCTACACCTTC.

The chain combines TRBV7-9 with TRBJ1-5; D is ambiguous. Trimming took off 1 base at V and 4 bases at J, with 11 bases between the two ends. The germline CDR1 and CDR2 sequences are SEHNR and FQNEAQ (reference sequence). The CDR3 runs 15 residues. The CDR3 protein is CASSLGWAPNQPQHF. The CDR3 nucleotides are TGTGCCAGCAGCTTAGGTTGGGCCCCTAATCAGCCCCAGCATTTT.

The rearrangement uses TRBV20-1 and TRBJ2-4, with no clear D. This CDR3 comprises 11 residues. Germline CDR1 reads DFQATT; CDR2 reads SNEGSKA (reference sequence). Trimming left V 0 bases short and J 8 bases short, with 5 bases between. The CDR3 spells CSARDSDIQYF. The DNA of the CDR3 is TGCAGTGCTAGAGATTCGGACATTCAGTACTTC.

As to this clone: The same CDR3 is also encoded by other DNA sequences in this sample. The V call is TRBV27, the J call TRBJ2-3, with a weak D call TRBD2 (7 bases). Germline CDR1 MNHEY, CDR2 SMNVEV (reference sequence). Trimming shortened V by 2 bases and J by 3 bases, and 12 bases separated the two germline ends. The CDR3 runs 15 residues. In DNA, the CDR3 is TGTGCCAGCAGTTTAGCGGGGGCCTCAACAGATACGCAGTATTTT. Translating gives CASSLAGASTDTQYF.

V and J are TRBV7-9 and TRBJ2-7, with D tentatively TRBD1 (6 bases). Trimming took 4 bases from V and 1 from J, leaving 14 bases between them. The CDR3 totals 15 residues. Germline V CDR1 and CDR2: SEHNR, FQNEAQ (reference sequence). The DNA of the CDR3 is TGTGCCAGCAGCTCCAGTTCGACAGGTTCCTACGAGCAGTACTTC. Translated: CASSSSSTGSYEQYF.

V usage is TRBV7-8 and J usage is TRBJ2-1; 9 bases match TRBD1. This CDR3 has 19 amino acids. The germline gives CDR1 SGHVS, CDR2 FQNEAQ. J gave up 8 bases and V 3 bases, and 20 bases lay outside the gene matches. CDR3 protein: CASSFLTLRRDREGDEQFF. For the CDR3, the DNA is TGTGCCAGCAGCTTCCTTACGTTGAGGCGGGACAGGGAGGGGGATGAGCAGTTCTTC.

The V call is TRBV7-2, the J call TRBJ2-7, with 12 positions matching TRBD2. Looked up from germline, CDR1 is SGHTA and CDR2 is FQGNSA. J lost 6 bases, V lost 4 bases, and 10 bases had no gene match. CDR3 length equals 16 residues. The CDR3 nucleotides read TGTGCCAGCAGCTCCACTAGCGGGGGGACTCTACGCGAGCAGTACTTC. Translation: CASSSTSGGTLREQYF.